Below are 26 T cell receptor beta chains sequenced from a single sample in a study of blood T cell repertoires in COVID-19. Some clones are missing from TCRdb's copy, which holds only in-frame ones; the method was immunoSEQ multiplex PCR. The data show about 100,000 clones, around 80% seen once. Sequenced sample: peripheral blood. The receptor set was obtained from a man aged 65-85 years with acute or convalescent COVID-19.

The V and J genes are TRBV7-2 and TRBJ2-5; D not resolved. The CDR3 sequence is 15 residues long. The V gene's germline CDR1 is SGHTA and CDR2 FQGNSA. Trimming pared 4 bases from V and 5 bases from J, leaving 17 bases between. CDR3 DNA sequence: TGTGCCAGCAGCTCCACCCCCCACCGGGTGGAGACCCAGTACTTC. Its translation is CASSSTPHRVETQYF.

This rearrangement joins TRBV6-5 to TRBJ1-6; tentative D call: TRBD1 (6 bases). The CDR3 spans 13 residues. Trimming took off 6 bases at V and 8 bases at J, with 11 bases between the two ends. Germline assignment: CDR1 MNHEY and CDR2 SVGAGI. The CDR3 region is CASRDSSDSPLHF. The CDR3 nucleotides read TGTGCCAGCAGGGACAGTTCGGATTCACCCCTCCACTTT.

This chain links TRBV12-3 or TRBV12-4 with TRBJ2-3; D perhaps matches TRBD1 (6 bases). V was shortened by 6 bases and J by 4 bases, with 11 bases between the two germline ends. This CDR3 comprises 13 residues. The CDR3 DNA follows: TGTGCCAGCAGCCTGGGACATTCAGATACGCAGTATTTT. Its protein product is CASSLGHSDTQYF.

The rearrangement links TRBV6-5 to TRBJ1-6; 9 nucleotides agree with TRBD1. CDR1 and CDR2 from the germline V gene are MNHEY and SVGAGI. The CDR3 extends over 15 amino acids. J gave up 8 bases and V 2 bases, and 4 bases lay outside the gene matches. CDR3 loop: CASSYGTGSDSPLHF. CDR3 DNA: TGTGCCAGCAGTTACGGGACAGGGTCGGATTCACCCCTCCACTTT.

The chain has TRBV10-3 and TRBJ1-3; D is perhaps TRBD1 (6 bases). V lost 2 bases and J lost 0, with 14 bases in between. The germline gives CDR1 ENHRY, CDR2 SYGVKD. The CDR3 sequence is 17 residues long. CDR3 amino acids: CAISEEQGSISGNTIYF. The CDR3 coding sequence is TGTGCCATCAGTGAGGAGCAGGGGTCGATCTCTGGAAACACCATATATTTT.

The rearrangement links TRBV2 to TRBJ1-5; D might be TRBD1 (5 bases). Germline V lookup: CDR1 SNHLY, CDR2 FYNNEI. V was trimmed by 6 bases and J by 7 bases, leaving 13 bases between them. The CDR3 sequence is 13 residues long. In DNA form, the CDR3 reads TGTGCCAGCAGGACGGACAAGGGCCAGCCCCAGCATTTT. Encoded protein: CASRTDKGQPQHF.

The rearrangement joins TRBV19 to TRBJ2-1, with TRBD1 identical over 10 bases. The junction had 3 bases not matched to a gene; V was cut back by 0 bases and J by 7 bases. The CDR3 runs to 15 residues. Germline assignment: CDR1 LNHDA and CDR2 SQIVND (reference sequence). The CDR3 sequence is CASSIEDRGRNEQFF. CDR3 nucleotide sequence: TGTGCCAGTAGTATAGAGGACAGGGGGAGGAATGAGCAGTTCTTC.

The chain has TRBV6-5 and TRBJ2-3; maybe TRBD1 (6 bases). CDR3 length: 15 residues. Trimming took 0 bases from V and 5 from J, leaving 12 bases between them. Looked up from germline, CDR1 is MNHEY and CDR2 is SVGAGI. CDR3 region: CASSYSSQGGDTQYF. The CDR3 region has the DNA TGTGCCAGCAGTTACTCGAGTCAAGGGGGAGATACGCAGTATTTT.

The chain is built from TRBV18 and TRBJ1-1; tentatively, D is TRBD1 (6 bases). With 2 bases removed from V and 3 bases from J, the gap between germline ends came to 13 bases. Germline V lookup: CDR1 KGHSH, CDR2 LQKENI. This CDR3 is built from 15 residues. The CDR3 DNA reads as TGTGCCAGCTCACCATTACAGGGAAGGGACACTGAAGCTTTCTTT. It translates to CASSPLQGRDTEAFF.

The V call is TRBV9, the J call TRBJ2-5, with a weak D call TRBD2 (7 bases). CDR1 is SGDLS, CDR2 YYNGEE, per germline. The germline V and J ends were trimmed by 4 bases and 5 bases, with 24 bases remaining between them. The CDR3 length is 17 residues. The CDR3 sequence is CASSPPGRGAERETQYF. CDR3 bases: TGTGCCAGCAGCCCCCCCGGACGGGGGGCAGAGAGGGAGACCCAGTACTTC.

The chain combines TRBV19 with TRBJ1-5; 7 positions match TRBD1. The CDR3 has 14 residues. Germline CDR1 is LNHDA and CDR2 is SQIVND (reference sequence). The V and J ends lost 8 bases and 3 bases, in that order; junction bases with no gene match: 7. This chain's CDR3 is CASATQGTNQPQHF. DNA of the CDR3: TGTGCCAGTGCCACACAGGGGACCAATCAGCCCCAGCATTTT.

This clone was observed a handful of times. The V gene is TRBV29-1, the J gene TRBJ2-3; 9 bases align to TRBD1. The trim removed 6 bases at V and 2 bases at J, leaving 12 bases unmatched. The length of the CDR3 is 16 residues. Germline values: CDR1 SQVTM, CDR2 ANQGSEA. CDR3 in amino acids: CSVATGTGTSTDTQYF. The CDR3 nucleotides read TGCAGCGTGGCGACCGGGACAGGGACTTCCACAGATACGCAGTATTTT.

The chain links TRBV10-3 to TRBJ1-2, with 8 bases lining up with TRBD1. The CDR3 is 13 amino acids. The germline V gene encodes CDR1 ENHRY and CDR2 SYGVKD. V lost 7 bases to trimming and J lost 4 bases; unmatched junction nucleotides: 5. The CDR3 nucleotides are TGTGCCATCAAAGGACAGGGCCCCTATGGCTACACCTTC. Its translation is CAIKGQGPYGYTF.

The chain is built from TRBV5-8 and TRBJ1-5, with TRBD1 identical over 10 bases. Trimming at V came to 4 bases and at J to 6 bases, leaving 7 bases not matched to a gene. The CDR3 length is 15 residues. In germline, CDR1 is SGHTS, CDR2 YDEGEE. The CDR3 protein is CASSTRQGAVQPQHF. The CDR3 DNA is TGTGCCAGCAGCACCCGACAGGGGGCGGTTCAGCCCCAGCATTTT.

The chain has TRBV11-3 and TRBJ2-2, with D possibly matching TRBD2 (5 bases). Trimming removed 5 bases from V and 9 bases from J, with 16 bases in between. The CDR3 runs 14 residues. The V gene's germline CDR1 is SGHNT and CDR2 YENEEA. This CDR3 is CASSRTGTDRELFF. The CDR3 nucleotides read TGTGCCAGCAGCCGGACTGGTACGGACCGGGAGCTGTTTTTT.

This clone is a singleton in its sample. V gene TRBV5-1 combines with J gene TRBJ1-5; TRBD1 aligns across 9 bases. Germline loops: CDR1 SGHRS, CDR2 YFSETQ. V shed 4 bases and J 6 bases; nucleotides not matched to a gene: 5. This CDR3 comprises 14 residues. The CDR3 DNA follows: TGCGCCAGCAGCGCAGGGACAGGGACTCAGCCCCAGCATTTT. Translating gives CASSAGTGTQPQHF. Supplemented by reference TRBV5-1 and TRBJ1-5, the full variable domain reads KAGVTQTPRYLIKTRGQQVTLSCSPISGHRSVSWYQQTPGQGLQFLFEYFSETQRNKGNFPGRFSGRQFSNSRSEMNVSTLELGDSALYLCASSAGTGTQPQHFGDGTRLSIL.

This rearrangement joins TRBV7-8 to TRBJ1-5; D call uncertain. The germline V and J ends were trimmed by 5 bases and 6 bases, with 11 bases remaining between them. The CDR3 spans 13 residues. Germline lookup yields CDR1 SGHVS and CDR2 FQNEAQ. The CDR3: CASSPVNIQPQHF. The CDR3 DNA reads TGTGCCAGCAGCCCAGTGAATATTCAGCCCCAGCATTTT.

The chain has TRBV24-1 and TRBJ2-3, with 12 bases identical to TRBD2. CDR3 size: 15 residues. Losses at the gene ends were 3 bases for V and 4 bases for J; bases not matched to a gene: 1. In germline, CDR1 is KGHDR, CDR2 SFDVKD. CDR3 in DNA: TGTGCCACCAGTGATCCTAGCGGGGGGGCAGATACGCAGTATTTT. Translation: CATSDPSGGADTQYF.

The chain carries TRBV19 and TRBJ2-3, with TRBD1 matching 9 bases. The J segment lost 0 bases and the V segment lost 3 bases, leaving 10 bases of the junction unmatched. The germline CDR1 and CDR2 sequences are LNHDA and SQIVND (reference sequence). The CDR3 runs 18 residues. CDR3 protein: CASSIGASGQGSTDTQYF. DNA of the CDR3: TGTGCCAGTAGTATCGGTGCCTCGGGACAGGGCAGCACAGATACGCAGTATTTT.

This rearrangement joins TRBV9 to TRBJ1-1; perhaps TRBD1 as D (6 bases). The length of the CDR3 is 13 residues. Trimming shortened V by 4 bases and J by 1 base, and 8 bases separated the two germline ends. Germline CDR1 and CDR2: SGDLS and YYNGEE. The CDR3 sequence: CASSTTGNTEAFF. The DNA for the CDR3 is TGTGCCAGCAGCACGACAGGGAACACTGAAGCTTTCTTT.

The chain uses TRBV4-2 and TRBJ2-5; 14 nucleotides match TRBD2. The CDR3 has 16 amino acids. CDR1 LGHNA and CDR2 YNFKEQ come from the germline V gene. The ends lost 4 bases at V and 4 bases at J; junction bases unmatched: 5. The DNA of the CDR3 is TGTGCCAGCAGCCCCGGACTAGCGGGGGGTTCAGAGACCCAGTACTTC. Protein product: CASSPGLAGGSETQYF.

V and J are TRBV6-5 and TRBJ1-5, with D unresolved. The length of the CDR3 is 14 residues. Germline V gives CDR1 MNHEY, CDR2 SVGAGI. V was clipped by 7 bases and J by 1 base, with 11 bases between them. The CDR3 region is CASTAEGSNQPQHF. Written as DNA, the CDR3 is TGTGCCAGCACCGCCGAGGGAAGCAATCAGCCCCAGCATTTT.

The chain combines TRBV6-6 with TRBJ2-3; 9 positions match TRBD2. The trim removed 2 bases at V and 0 bases at J, leaving 3 bases unmatched. The CDR3 is 16 residues long. Per the germline V gene, CDR1 is MNHNY and CDR2 is SVGAGI (reference sequence). This CDR3 reads CASSYLAGTSTDTQYF. DNA of the CDR3: TGTGCCAGCAGTTACCTAGCGGGGACCAGCACAGATACGCAGTATTTT.

The chain joins TRBV14 to TRBJ2-1, with 13 bases that match TRBD2. Unmatched junction bases numbered 1, after V lost 1 base and J lost 4 bases. The V gene's germline CDR1 is SGHDN and CDR2 FVKESK. CDR3 length equals 16 residues. In nucleotides, the CDR3 is TGTGCCAGCAGCCAAGTACTAGCGGGGGGGTACAATGAGCAGTTCTTC. Residues: CASSQVLAGGYNEQFF.

On this clone itself: A single base separates this from a much larger clone, so it may be a read error. Other nucleotide sequences in the sample specify the same CDR3. The rearrangement uses TRBV5-1 and TRBJ1-1; D is unclear. Germline values: CDR1 SGHRS, CDR2 YFSETQ. Between the trimmed V and J ends, which lost 2 bases and 1 base, there was a span of 6 bases. This CDR3 has 13 amino acids. The CDR3 spells CASSLGGNTEAFF. The DNA of the CDR3 is TGCGCCAGCAGCTTAGGAGGGAACACTGAAGCTTTCTTT.

The V call is TRBV2, the J call TRBJ1-5, with 7 bases identical to TRBD1. The V gene end was trimmed by 6 bases and the J gene end by 5 bases; junction bases not matched to a gene: 16. The length of the CDR3 is 17 residues. Germline V gives CDR1 SNHLY, CDR2 FYNNEI. Here the CDR3 reads CASSYGQALSEDQPQHF. DNA of the CDR3: TGTGCCAGCAGCTACGGACAGGCACTCTCAGAAGATCAGCCCCAGCATTTT.